This T cell receptor (beta chain) is drawn from a study of monozygotic twins with inflammatory bowel disease. TCRdb reworked the 5' RACE reads into one entry per CDR3 protein, no DNA. The sample shows 400,000 or so distinct CDR3 sequences, and 2.4% sits with its ten largest clones. Study-level findings and limits: Healthy co-twins showed greater TCRbeta diversity (inverse Simpson) than IBD patients. No single strong signal or clonotype associated with IBD was supported.

Germline CDR1 reads KGHSH; CDR2 reads LQKENI. The CDR3 is 17 amino acids. Turning to this clonotype: Its antigen remains unidentified.

Source material: blood. The chain links TRBV18 to TRBJ1-4; the TRBD1 assignment by TCRdb is unverifiable without DNA. The TCR originated in a human donor with ulcerative colitis or Crohn's disease, or a healthy co-twin of an affected twin (not recorded which). The CDR3 sequence is CASSPTETQGTNEKLFF.